This entry concerns a single T cell receptor (beta chain). Its antigen is still unknown. Base quality data are lacking; no much larger clone is found one base away. The data belong to a study of blood T cell repertoires in COVID-19 (dated by TCRdb to between 2020 and 2021). In the study overall: Samples from collaborators originated in the United States, Italy and Spain and spanned both the acute and convalescent phases of COVID-19. The prospective study material was composed of cDNA or gDNA derived from T cells, B-cell-depleted T cells, or PBMCs. Samples were obtained from the ongoing ImmuneRACE study (first 160 participants) and from some 1,300 subjects provided by 6 global collaborators. Nearly every sample came with metadata listing a de-identified subject ID, COVID-19 status, age in years and sex. Subjects who had been exposed to COVID-19, were actively infected with it, or had recovered from it provided the deeply sampled blood TCRbeta repertoires that made up the dataset. HLA class I and class II types, where available, came from metadata supplied by the sample provider rather than from assay-based typing. The repertoires were released in a freely available public database intended as a resource for research on the immune response to SARS-CoV-2. Study-level results and caveats: How much clinical and demographic metadata was included differed by source and by participant, and the metadata was provided uncurated.

Another Seattle source contributed samples from volunteer blood donors who had recovered from COVID-19. The collaborating institutions used their own protocols to collect whole blood in K2EDTA tubes. For TCRbeta analysis, collaborators shipped samples as frozen whole blood, isolated PBMCs, or DNA extracted from either of those sample types. CDR1 SNHLY and CDR2 FYNNEI are derived from the germline V gene. At the junction V is shortened by 7 bases and J by 5 bases, with 5 bases in between. Spanning cysteine to phenylalanine, the CDR3 consists of 11 amino acids. The kept DNA is CDR3 alone, 33 bases in frame from the first base. TCRbeta CDR3 regions were amplified from genomic DNA by means of the immunoSEQ Assay, a bias-controlled multiplex PCR. In the authors' own workflow: The number of nucleated cells in each sample was estimated from the amplification of reference gene primers within the assay. To quantify the absolute abundance of each unique TCRbeta CDR3 rearrangement, sequence reads were collapsed and filtered. For each sample, productive Simpson clonality was calculated as the square root of Simpson's diversity index across productive rearrangements. TCRdb mirrors the immuneACCESS table, restricted to in-frame sequences. Some clones are absent from its copies; in checked studies, under half trace to an unresolved V gene, and the reason for the others is unknown. The DNA gave D and trimming, while V, J and clone size come from that table. Recorded for this sample are a few hundred thousand clones; about 88% of them occurred a single time. The top ten clones comprise 4% of the sample.

The sequence came from a man in his sixties who had recovered from COVID-19. The chain uses TRBV2 and TRBJ2-2; the D gene cannot be named for sure. The sample taken for sequencing was peripheral blood. The DNA sequence reads TGTGCCAGCAAGGAGACCGGGGAGCTGTTTTTT. Its translation is CASKETGELFF.